This T cell receptor beta chain was sequenced during a study of T cell responses to AZD1222 COVID-19 vaccine. As for the study in general: Whether given at about 4 or about 12 weeks, second doses were pooled.

TCRdb keeps only in-frame clones here, not all; method: immunoSEQ multiplex PCR. This sample carries around 96,000 clones, roughly 88% of them seen once, and the ten largest clones take roughly 3%. General observations from the study: No day 14 peak samples; only post-peak repertoires were characterized. White British ancestry dominated among donors, who included more females, and clonal diversity was possibly underestimated. Spike-specific TCR breadth rose after two AZD1222 doses, and depth rose as well.

Of note for this clone: The antigen is undetermined.

This TCR came from an adult in good health. This material consisted of peripheral blood, taken on day 0 of AZD1222 vaccination.

The CDR3 region has the DNA TGTGCCAGCAGTTACGGTGACAGCTACAATGAGCAGTTCTTC. Translating gives CASSYGDSYNEQFF. The chain employs TRBV6-5 and TRBJ2-1, with D perhaps TRBD1 (5 bases). V gave up 2 bases and J gave up 3 bases, with 8 bases separating them. Germline loops: CDR1 MNHEY, CDR2 SVGAGI. The CDR3 loop spans 14 amino acids.